The next 8 T cell receptor beta chains were all read from a single sample in a study of cytomegalovirus exposure and HLA in healthy donors. Primers included in the PCR were 60 Vbeta and 13 Jbeta primers. Assay: immunoSEQ multiplex PCR; the TCRdb copy retains only in-frame clones and omits some. Seen here are 80,000 to 100,000 clones, around 80% observed once, and the top ten hold around 7%. The specimen was PBMCs. The receptor source for this set is a young man in good health and CMV-seronegative.

The CDR3 DNA reads as TGTGCCAGCAGCCCGGGGGGTCCTACCCTTAAAGAGCAGTACTTC. It codes for CASSPGGPTLKEQYF. The rearrangement links TRBV5-4 to TRBJ2-7; 7 bases are shared with TRBD2. V shed 4 bases and J 7 bases; nucleotides not matched to a gene: 14. This CDR3 comprises 15 residues. CDR1 SGHNT and CDR2 YYREEE come from the germline V gene (reference sequence).

V gene TRBV4-2 combines with J gene TRBJ1-4, with D perhaps TRBD1 (6 bases). Trimming shortened V by 0 bases and J by 8 bases, and 13 bases separated the two germline ends. This CDR3 region has 15 residues. Per the germline V gene, CDR1 is LGHNA and CDR2 is YNFKEQ. The CDR3 loop is CASSQESGVGEKLFF. CDR3 sequence (DNA): TGTGCCAGCAGCCAAGAGTCAGGGGTTGGCGAAAAACTGTTTTTT.

This chain links TRBV27 with TRBJ2-1; D may be TRBD1 (6 bases). The CDR3 loop spans 15 amino acids. Trimming cost V 2 bases and J 4 bases, with 12 bases left between them. Per germline, CDR1 MNHEY and CDR2 SMNVEV (reference sequence). The CDR3 nucleotides read TGTGCCAGCAGTTTAAGGCAGGGGAAATACAATGAGCAGTTCTTC. It encodes CASSLRQGKYNEQFF.

The V gene is TRBV4-1, the J gene TRBJ2-3, with 12 bases lining up with TRBD2. With V trimmed by 6 bases and J by 0 bases, 4 bases remained unmatched. Germline V CDR1 and CDR2: MGHRA, YSYEKL. There are 16 residues in the CDR3. In DNA, the CDR3 is TGCGCCAGCAGTCAGGGACTAGCGGGCAGCACAGATACGCAGTATTTT. This encodes CASSQGLAGSTDTQYF.

The V gene is TRBV2, the J gene TRBJ1-1; tentatively, D is TRBD1 (6 bases). The CDR3 has 14 residues. In germline, CDR1 is SNHLY, CDR2 FYNNEI. The ends were cut back, 6 bases at V and 0 bases at J, with 11 bases in the middle. The CDR3 region has the DNA TGTGCCAGCAGAAAGGACAGAATGAACACTGAAGCTTTCTTT. It yields the protein CASRKDRMNTEAFF.

This chain uses TRBV7-2 with TRBJ2-2; perhaps TRBD2 as D (6 bases). V gave up 3 bases and J gave up 7 bases, with 15 bases separating them. This CDR3 has 15 residues. Per germline, CDR1 SGHTA and CDR2 FQGNSA. The CDR3 DNA follows: TGTGCCAGCAGCTTGTCGGGAGTTTTAGTCGGGGAGCTGTTTTTT. Protein product: CASSLSGVLVGELFF.

The chain employs TRBV14 and TRBJ1-1, with no clear D. Trimming cost V 0 bases and J 2 bases, with 10 bases left between them. This CDR3 spans 15 amino acids. Germline V gene lookup returns CDR1 SGHDN and CDR2 FVKESK. Here the CDR3 reads CASSQDHGGNTEAFF. CDR3 DNA sequence: TGTGCCAGCAGCCAAGATCACGGCGGAAACACTGAAGCTTTCTTT.

The chain joins TRBV19 to TRBJ1-2; 11 bases are shared with TRBD1. The J segment lost 6 bases and the V segment lost 7 bases, leaving 4 bases of the junction unmatched. The CDR3 sequence is 13 residues long. Germline CDR1 is LNHDA and CDR2 is SQIVND (reference sequence). CDR3 in amino acids: CASNEGQGDGYTF. In DNA, the CDR3 is TGTGCCAGTAATGAGGGACAGGGGGATGGCTACACCTTC.